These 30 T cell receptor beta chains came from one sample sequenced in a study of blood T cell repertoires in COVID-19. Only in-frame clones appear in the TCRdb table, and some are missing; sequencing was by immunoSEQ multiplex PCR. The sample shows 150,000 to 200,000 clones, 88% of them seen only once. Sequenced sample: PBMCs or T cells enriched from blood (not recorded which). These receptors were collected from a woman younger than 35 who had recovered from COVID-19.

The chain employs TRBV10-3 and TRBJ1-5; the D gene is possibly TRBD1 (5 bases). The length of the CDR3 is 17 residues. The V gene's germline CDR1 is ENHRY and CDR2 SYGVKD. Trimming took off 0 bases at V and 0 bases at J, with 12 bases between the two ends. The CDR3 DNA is TGTGCCATCAGTGAGTCGATTCGGGGGGGTAGCAATCAGCCCCAGCATTTT. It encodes CAISESIRGGSNQPQHF.

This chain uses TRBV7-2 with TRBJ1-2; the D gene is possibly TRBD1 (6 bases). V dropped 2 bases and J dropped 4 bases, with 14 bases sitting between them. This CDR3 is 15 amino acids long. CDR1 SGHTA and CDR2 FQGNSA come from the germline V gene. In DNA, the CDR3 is TGTGCCAGCAGCTTAACCCCCCAACAGGGCTATGGCTACACCTTC. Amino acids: CASSLTPQQGYGYTF.

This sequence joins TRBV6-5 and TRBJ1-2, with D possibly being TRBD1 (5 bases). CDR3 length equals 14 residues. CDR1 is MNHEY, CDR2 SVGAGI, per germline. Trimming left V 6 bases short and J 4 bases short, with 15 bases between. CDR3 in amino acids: CASRPTAPVYGYTF. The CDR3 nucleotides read TGTGCCAGCAGACCGACAGCCCCCGTCTATGGCTACACCTTC.

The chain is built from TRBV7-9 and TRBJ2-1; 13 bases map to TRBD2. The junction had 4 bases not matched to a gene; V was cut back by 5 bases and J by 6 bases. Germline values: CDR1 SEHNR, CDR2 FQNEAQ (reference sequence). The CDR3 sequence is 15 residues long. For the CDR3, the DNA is TGTGCCAGCAGCAAGACTAGCGGGGGGCCCAATGAGCAGTTCTTC. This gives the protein CASSKTSGGPNEQFF.

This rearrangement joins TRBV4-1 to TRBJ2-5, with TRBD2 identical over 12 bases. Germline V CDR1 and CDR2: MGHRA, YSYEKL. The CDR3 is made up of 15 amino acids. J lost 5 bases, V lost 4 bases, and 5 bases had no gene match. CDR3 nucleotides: TGCGCCAGCAGCCTCGGGACTAGCGGGTTGGAGACCCAGTACTTC. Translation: CASSLGTSGLETQYF.

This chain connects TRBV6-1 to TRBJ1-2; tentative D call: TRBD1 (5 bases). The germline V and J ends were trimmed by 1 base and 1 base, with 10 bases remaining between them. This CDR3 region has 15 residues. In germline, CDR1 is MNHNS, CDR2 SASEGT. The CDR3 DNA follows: TGTGCCAGCAGTGAAGGTTGGCAGGGTAACTATGGCTACACCTTC. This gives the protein CASSEGWQGNYGYTF.

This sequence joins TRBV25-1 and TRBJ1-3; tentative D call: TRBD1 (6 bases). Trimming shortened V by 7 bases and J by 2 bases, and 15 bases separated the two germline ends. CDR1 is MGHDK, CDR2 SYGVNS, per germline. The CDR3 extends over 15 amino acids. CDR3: CASNIGDITGNTIYF. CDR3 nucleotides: TGTGCCAGCAATATAGGGGACATAACTGGAAACACCATATATTTT.

The CDR3 sequence: CASSLLAAGELFF. The CDR3 DNA reads TGTGCCAGCAGCCTCCTGGCAGCCGGGGAGCTGTTTTTT. The chain uses TRBV6-2 or TRBV6-3 and TRBJ2-2; D unresolved. The CDR3 has 13 residues. V dropped 6 bases and J dropped 6 bases, with 11 bases sitting between them. Germline values: CDR1 MNHEY, CDR2 SVGEGT.

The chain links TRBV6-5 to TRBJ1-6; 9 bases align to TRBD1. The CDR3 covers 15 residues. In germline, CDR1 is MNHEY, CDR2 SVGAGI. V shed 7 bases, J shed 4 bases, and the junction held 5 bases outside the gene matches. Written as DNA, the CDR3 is TGTGCCAGCACGGACAGGGGTCGGTATAATTCACCCCTCCACTTT. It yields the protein CASTDRGRYNSPLHF.

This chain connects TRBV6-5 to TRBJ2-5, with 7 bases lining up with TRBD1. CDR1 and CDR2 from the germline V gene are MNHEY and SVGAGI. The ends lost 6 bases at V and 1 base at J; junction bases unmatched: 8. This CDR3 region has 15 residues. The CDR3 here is CASRAPTGIQETQYF. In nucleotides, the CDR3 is TGTGCCAGCAGGGCTCCGACAGGGATCCAAGAGACCCAGTACTTC.

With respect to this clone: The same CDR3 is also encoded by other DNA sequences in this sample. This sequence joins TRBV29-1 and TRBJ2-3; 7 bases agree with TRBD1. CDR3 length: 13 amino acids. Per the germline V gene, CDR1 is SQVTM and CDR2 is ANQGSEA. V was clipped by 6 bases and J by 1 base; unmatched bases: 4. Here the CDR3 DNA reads TGCAGCGTGAGGCAGGGGGGCACAGATACGCAGTATTTT. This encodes CSVRQGGTDTQYF.

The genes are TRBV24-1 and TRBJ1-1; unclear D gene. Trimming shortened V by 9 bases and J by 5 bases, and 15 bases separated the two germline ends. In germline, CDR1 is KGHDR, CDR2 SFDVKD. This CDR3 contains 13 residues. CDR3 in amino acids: CATRGYSGTEAFF. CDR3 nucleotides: TGTGCCACCCGAGGGTATAGTGGAACTGAAGCTTTCTTT.

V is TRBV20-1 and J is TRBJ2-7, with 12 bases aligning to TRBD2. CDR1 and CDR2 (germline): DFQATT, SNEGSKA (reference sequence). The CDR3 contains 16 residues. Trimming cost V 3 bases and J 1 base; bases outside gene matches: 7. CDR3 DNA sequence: TGCAGTGCTAGTGGACTAGCGGGAAGAGGGTCCTACGAGCAGTACTTC. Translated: CSASGLAGRGSYEQYF.

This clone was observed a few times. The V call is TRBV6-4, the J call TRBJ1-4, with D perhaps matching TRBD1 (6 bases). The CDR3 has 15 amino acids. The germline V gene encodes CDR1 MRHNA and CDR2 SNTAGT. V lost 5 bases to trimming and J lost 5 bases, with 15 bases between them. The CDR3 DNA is TGTGCCAGCAGTCCCGGGCAGGGGAACAATGAAAAACTGTTTTTT. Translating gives CASSPGQGNNEKLFF.

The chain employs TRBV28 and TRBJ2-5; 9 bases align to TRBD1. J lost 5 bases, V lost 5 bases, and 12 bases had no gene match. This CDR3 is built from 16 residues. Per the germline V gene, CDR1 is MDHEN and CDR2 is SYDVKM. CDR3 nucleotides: TGTGCCAGCAGTCCAGCCGGGACAGGGAATTGGGAGACCCAGTACTTC. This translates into CASSPAGTGNWETQYF.

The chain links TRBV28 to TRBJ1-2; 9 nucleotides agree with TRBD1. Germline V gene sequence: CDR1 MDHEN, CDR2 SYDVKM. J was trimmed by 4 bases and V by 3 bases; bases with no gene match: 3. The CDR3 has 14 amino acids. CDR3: CASSFGTGTYGYTF. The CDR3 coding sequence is TGTGCCAGCAGTTTCGGGACAGGGACCTATGGCTACACCTTC.

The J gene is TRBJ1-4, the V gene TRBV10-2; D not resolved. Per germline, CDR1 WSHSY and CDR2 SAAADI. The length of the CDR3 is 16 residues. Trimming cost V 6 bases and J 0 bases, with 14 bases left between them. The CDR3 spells CASRESAGATNEKLFF. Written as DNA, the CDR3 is TGCGCCAGCAGGGAGAGCGCGGGTGCAACTAATGAAAAACTGTTTTTT.

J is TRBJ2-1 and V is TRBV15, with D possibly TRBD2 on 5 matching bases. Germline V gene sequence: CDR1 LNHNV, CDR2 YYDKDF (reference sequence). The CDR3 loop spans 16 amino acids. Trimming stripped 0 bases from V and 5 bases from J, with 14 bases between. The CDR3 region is CATSRDRAGFNNEQFF. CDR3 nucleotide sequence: TGTGCCACCAGCAGAGATAGGGCGGGCTTTAACAATGAGCAGTTCTTC. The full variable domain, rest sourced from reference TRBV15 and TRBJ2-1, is DAMVIQNPRYQVTQFGKPVTLSCSQTLNHNVMYWYQQKSSQAPKLLFHYYDKDFNNEADTPDNFQSRRPNTSFCFLDIRSPGLGDTAMYLCATSRDRAGFNNEQFFGPGTRLTVL.

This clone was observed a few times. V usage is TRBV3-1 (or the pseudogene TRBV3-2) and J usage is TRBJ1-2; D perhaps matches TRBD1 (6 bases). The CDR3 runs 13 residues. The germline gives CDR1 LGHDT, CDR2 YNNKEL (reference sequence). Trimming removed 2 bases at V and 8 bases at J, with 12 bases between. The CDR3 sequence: CASSQPQGLGYTF. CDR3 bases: TGTGCCAGCAGCCAACCACAGGGTTTGGGCTACACCTTC.

The CDR3 sequence is CAWSLFQETQYF. CDR3 nucleotide sequence: TGTGCCTGGAGTCTATTCCAAGAGACCCAGTACTTC. V and J are TRBV30 and TRBJ2-5; D unclear. Between the trimmed V and J ends, which lost 2 bases and 1 base, there was a span of 5 bases. In germline, CDR1 is GTSNPN, CDR2 SVGIG (reference sequence). This CDR3 is 12 amino acids long.

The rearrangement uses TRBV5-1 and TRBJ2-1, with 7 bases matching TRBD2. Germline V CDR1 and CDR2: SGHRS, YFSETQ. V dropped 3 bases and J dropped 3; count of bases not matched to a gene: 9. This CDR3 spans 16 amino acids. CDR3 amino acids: CASSSSTSLIYNEQFF. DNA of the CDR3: TGCGCCAGCAGCTCCTCGACTAGCCTCATCTACAATGAGCAGTTCTTC.

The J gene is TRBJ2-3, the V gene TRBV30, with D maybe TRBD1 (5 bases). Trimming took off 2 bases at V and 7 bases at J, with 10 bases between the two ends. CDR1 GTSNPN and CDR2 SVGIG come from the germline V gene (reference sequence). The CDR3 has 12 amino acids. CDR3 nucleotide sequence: TGTGCCTGGAGTCAAGGGGAATATACGCAGTATTTT. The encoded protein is CAWSQGEYTQYF.

CDR3 region: CASSLSGLAGDEQYF. CDR3 sequence (DNA): TGTGCCAGTAGTCTCTCGGGACTAGCGGGAGACGAGCAGTACTTC. The gene calls are TRBV19 and TRBJ2-7; 14 bases agree with TRBD2. The V and J ends lost 5 bases and 5 bases, in that order; junction bases with no gene match: 5. The CDR3 consists of 15 residues. Germline V gene data show CDR1 as LNHDA and CDR2 as SQIVND (reference sequence).

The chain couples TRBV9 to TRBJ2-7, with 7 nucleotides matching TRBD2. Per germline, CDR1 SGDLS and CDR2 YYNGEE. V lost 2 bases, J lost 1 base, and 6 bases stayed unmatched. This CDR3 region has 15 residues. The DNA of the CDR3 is TGTGCCAGCAGCGTCGGGCCTAGCGGATCCTACGAGCAGTACTTC. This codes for CASSVGPSGSYEQYF.

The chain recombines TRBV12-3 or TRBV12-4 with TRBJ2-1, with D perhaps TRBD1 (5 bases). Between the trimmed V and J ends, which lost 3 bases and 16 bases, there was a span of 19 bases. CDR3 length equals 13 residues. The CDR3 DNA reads TGTGCCAGCAGTTTTTTTCTGTTCCAGGGCAACTTCTTC. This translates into CASSFFLFQGNFF.

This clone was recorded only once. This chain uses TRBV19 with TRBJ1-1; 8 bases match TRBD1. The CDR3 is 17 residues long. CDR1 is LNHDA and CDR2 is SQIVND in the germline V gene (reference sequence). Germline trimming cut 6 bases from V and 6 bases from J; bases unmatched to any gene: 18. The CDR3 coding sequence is TGTGCCAGTAGCGACGAATTCGGCCAAGTACAGGGGGCTGAAGCTTTCTTT. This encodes CASSDEFGQVQGAEAFF.

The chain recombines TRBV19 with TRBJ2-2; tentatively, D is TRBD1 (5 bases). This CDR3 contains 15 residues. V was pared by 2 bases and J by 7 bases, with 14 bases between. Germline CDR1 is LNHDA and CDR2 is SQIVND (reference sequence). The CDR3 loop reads CASSISTTVVGELFF. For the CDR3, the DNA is TGTGCCAGTAGTATATCAACGACAGTGGTCGGGGAGCTGTTTTTT. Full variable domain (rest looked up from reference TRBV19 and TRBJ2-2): DGGITQSPKYLFRKEGQNVTLSCEQNLNHDAMYWYRQDPGQGLRLIYYSQIVNDFQKGDIAEGYSVSREKKESFPLTVTSAQKNPTAFYLCASSISTTVVGELFFGEGSRLTVL.

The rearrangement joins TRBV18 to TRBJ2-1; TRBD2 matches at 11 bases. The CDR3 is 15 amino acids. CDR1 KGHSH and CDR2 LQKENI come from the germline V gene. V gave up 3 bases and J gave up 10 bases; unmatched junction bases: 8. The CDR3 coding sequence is TGTGCCAGCTCACCCGCCGGACTAGCGGGTAACGAGCAGTTCTTC. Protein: CASSPAGLAGNEQFF.

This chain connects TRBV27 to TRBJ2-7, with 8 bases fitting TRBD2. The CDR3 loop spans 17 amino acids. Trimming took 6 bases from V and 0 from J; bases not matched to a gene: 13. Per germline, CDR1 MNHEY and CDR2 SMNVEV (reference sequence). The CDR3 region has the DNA TGTGCCAGCAGGGCTAGCGGGCGCTGGAGGAGCTCCTACGAGCAGTACTTC. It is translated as CASRASGRWRSSYEQYF.

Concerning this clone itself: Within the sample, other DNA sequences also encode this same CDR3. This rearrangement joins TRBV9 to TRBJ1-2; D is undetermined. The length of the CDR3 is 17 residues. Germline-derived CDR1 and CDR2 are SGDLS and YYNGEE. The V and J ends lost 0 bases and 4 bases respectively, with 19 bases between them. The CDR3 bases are TGTGCCAGCAGCGTAGGTGCTCAGGAAGGCCCGATCTATGGCTACACCTTC. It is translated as CASSVGAQEGPIYGYTF. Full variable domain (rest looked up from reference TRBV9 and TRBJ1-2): DSGVTQTPKHLITATGQRVTLRCSPRSGDLSVYWYQQSLDQGLQFLIQYYNGEERAKGNILERFSAQQFPDLHSELNLSSLELGDSALYFCASSVGAQEGPIYGYTFGSGTRLTVV.